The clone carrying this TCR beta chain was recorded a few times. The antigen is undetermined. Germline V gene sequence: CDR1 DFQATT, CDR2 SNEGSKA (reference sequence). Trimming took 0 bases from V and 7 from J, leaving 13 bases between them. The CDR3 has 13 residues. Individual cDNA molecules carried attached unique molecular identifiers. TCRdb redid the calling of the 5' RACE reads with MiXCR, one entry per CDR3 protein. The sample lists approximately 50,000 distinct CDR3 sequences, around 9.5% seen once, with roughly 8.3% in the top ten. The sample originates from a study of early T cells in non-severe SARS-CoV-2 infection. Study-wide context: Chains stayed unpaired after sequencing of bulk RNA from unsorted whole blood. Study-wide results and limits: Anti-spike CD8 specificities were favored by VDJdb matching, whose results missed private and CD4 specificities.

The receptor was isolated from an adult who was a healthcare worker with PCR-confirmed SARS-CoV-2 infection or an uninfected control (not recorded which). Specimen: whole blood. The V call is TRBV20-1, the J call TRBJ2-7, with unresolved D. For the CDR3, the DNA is TGCAGTGCTAGAGAGTTGACGCTTCGGGAGCAGTACTTC. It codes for CSARELTLREQYF.